This T cell receptor beta chain derives from a study of cytomegalovirus exposure and HLA in healthy donors. The PCR made use of 60 Vbeta and 13 Jbeta primers. The table came from immunoSEQ multiplex PCR; TCRdb's copy has only in-frame clones and leaves some out. The table lists roughly 200,000 clones, over 65% of them singletons. The CDR3 has 16 amino acids. V shed 1 base and J shed 0 bases, with 9 bases lying between them. Germline V lookup: CDR1 SNHLY, CDR2 FYNNEI. Study findings and constraints: The study designated 150 to 200 TCR beta chains cytomegalovirus-associated. In a later analysis, at a false discovery rate of 0.05, 15,000 to 20,000 TCR beta sequences matched HLA alleles. The majority of CMV-associated TCR beta chains were reported as apparently HLA-restricted in a later analysis. The productive fraction for most TCR beta V segments was about 90% or about 30% in an earlier analysis.

Concerning this clone itself: Its target is unknown.

The V call is TRBV2, the J call TRBJ2-2; maybe TRBD2 (6 bases). The source material was PBMCs. The sequence derives from a woman in her fifties or sixties in good health and CMV-seropositive. Written as DNA, the CDR3 is TGTGCCAGCAGTGAAGTGGGAGGCGCGAACACCGGGGAGCTGTTTTTT. Encoded protein: CASSEVGGANTGELFF.